A selection of T cell receptor beta chains follows, all from one sample in a study of control samples from healthy donors and cancer patients. Profiled with immunoSEQ multiplex PCR; TCRdb holds only in-frame clones, not every one. The table records around 45,000 clones, over 65% of them present only once. Sequenced: formalin-fixed, paraffin-embedded tissue. The receptors here all came from a male donor with melanoma. CDR3s include the opening cysteine and the closing phenylalanine or tryptophan. D genes are given only for firm matches. A clone size is listed for some rows: how often the clone was seen (once, few, many), or a class if it is expanded.

size	V	D	length	J	DNA	CDR3
NA	TRBV3-1/TRBV3-2	NA	16	TRBJ2-7	TGTGCCAGCAGCCAAGTATTTGCGGGAAGGGCCTACGAGCAGTACTTC	CASSQVFAGRAYEQYF
once	TRBV5-1	NA	13	TRBJ1-1	TGCGCCAGCACGCCATTAGGGTACACTGAAGCTTTCTTT	CASTPLGYTEAFF
NA	TRBV2	TRBD2	16	TRBJ2-5	TGTGCCAGCAGTGGGGGGACTAGCAGGATCCAAGAGACCCAGTACTTC	CASSGGTSRIQETQYF
NA	TRBV2	NA	11	TRBJ2-7	TGTGCCAGCAAAGGTGGCTACGAGCAGTACTTC	CASKGGYEQYF
NA	TRBV6-6	NA	16	TRBJ2-1	TGTGCCAGCAGTTACTCCTATTCAAGCTCCTACAATGAGCAGTTCTTC	CASSYSYSSSYNEQFF
NA	TRBV6-5	NA	14	TRBJ2-3	TGTGCCAGCAGCGAGACTGAGGGGTCAGATACGCAGTATTTT	CASSETEGSDTQYF
NA	TRBV6-5	NA	13	TRBJ1-2	TGTGCCATTAGGGGAGCAGGACACTATGGCTACACCTTC	CAIRGAGHYGYTF
few	TRBV28	NA	15	TRBJ2-7	TGTGCCAGCAGTCACCCATCCAGGGAAGGATACGAGCAGTACTTC	CASSHPSREGYEQYF
NA	TRBV15	NA	14	TRBJ2-7	TGTGCCACCAGCAGAGATCGGGACTCATACGAGCAGTACTTC	CATSRDRDSYEQYF
NA	TRBV19	NA	16	TRBJ1-1	TGTGCCAGTAACCCCGCCGTGTGGGAGATGAACACTGAAGCTTTCTTT	CASNPAVWEMNTEAFF
few	TRBV6-5	TRBD2	15	TRBJ2-3	TGTGCCACCCCCGGGACTAGCGGGATGTTGGATACGCAGTATTTT	CATPGTSGMLDTQYF
NA	TRBV27	TRBD1	16	TRBJ2-2	TGTGCCAGCAGTTTTGGGACAGGGGCGAACACCGGGGAGCTGTTTTTT	CASSFGTGANTGELFF
few	TRBV2	TRBD1	15	TRBJ2-5	TGTGCCAGCAGTTACACCCGGACAGGGTGGGAGACCCAGTACTTC	CASSYTRTGWETQYF
NA	TRBV28	TRBD2	16	TRBJ2-1	TGTGCCAGCACCCCGGCGAAAGCGGGGGGTACCCATGAGCAGTTCTTC	CASTPAKAGGTHEQFF
medium-sized	TRBV7-9	TRBD2	15	TRBJ2-7	TGTGCCAGCAGCCCGGGACTAGCGGGAGCAGGGGAGCAGTACTTC	CASSPGLAGAGEQYF
few	TRBV25-1	NA	13	TRBJ2-3	TGTGCCAGCAGTCTTCTCCAAGGGGATACGCAGTATTTT	CASSLLQGDTQYF
NA	TRBV19	NA	13	TRBJ1-6	TGTGCCAGTAGTATTGGACCCAATTCACCCCTCCACTTT	CASSIGPNSPLHF
NA	TRBV10-3	TRBD1	16	TRBJ2-3	TGTGCCATCAGTGAACGACAGGGGAGTTGGTCAGATACGCAGTATTTT	CAISERQGSWSDTQYF
few	TRBV24-1	NA	13	TRBJ2-5	TGTGCCACCAGTGATTCAAGGAGGGAGGCCCAGTACTTC	CATSDSRREAQYF
NA	TRBV11-2	TRBD2	17	TRBJ2-1	TGTGCCAGCAGCTTAGGAGCTAGCGGGCGACTTTACAATGAGCAGTTCTTC	CASSLGASGRLYNEQFF
NA	TRBV6-5	TRBD2	14	TRBJ2-1	TGTGCCAGCACACGACTAGCGGGCCGCGATGAGCAGTTCTTC	CASTRLAGRDEQFF
few	TRBV4-1	NA	16	TRBJ2-2	TGCGCCAGCAGCCAAGATCCCGATTCCAACACCGGGGAGCTGTTTTTT	CASSQDPDSNTGELFF
few	TRBV11-3	NA	17	TRBJ2-3	TGTGCCAGCAGCCCTGGCGACTTCTACACTAGCACAGATACGCAGTATTTT	CASSPGDFYTSTDTQYF
few	TRBV6-5	NA	15	TRBJ2-7	TGTGCCAGCAGCTCAGCCTGGCAGGGTAACCACGAGCAGTACTTC	CASSSAWQGNHEQYF
NA	TRBV7-9	NA	15	TRBJ1-1	TGTGCCAGCAGCTTGGCCCCAAGCCTGAACACTGAAGCTTTCTTT	CASSLAPSLNTEAFF
NA	TRBV28	NA	19	TRBJ1-2	TGTGCCAGCAGTTCGGGGGTTGCCCCGCGGGGCCTCGGCGGCTATGGCTACACCTTC	CASSSGVAPRGLGGYGYTF
NA	TRBV4-2	NA	16	TRBJ2-1	TGTGCCAGCAGCCAAAGTATCGCAAGCTCCTACAATGAGCAGTTCTTC	CASSQSIASSYNEQFF
NA	TRBV7-2	NA	14	TRBJ1-4	TGTGCCAGCAGCTTTAGGTCCTATAATGAAAAACTGTTTTTT	CASSFRSYNEKLFF
NA	TRBV24-1	NA	15	TRBJ2-6	TGTGCCACCAGTGACGGGAGCTCTGGGGCCAACGTCCTGACTTTC	CATSDGSSGANVLTF
NA	TRBV6-7	TRBD2	17	TRBJ2-2	TGTGCCAGCAGTTACAATACACCGGACTTGCCTAGCGGGAGGACTGTTTTT	CASSYNTPDLPSGRTVF
many	TRBV27	NA	13	TRBJ2-1	TGTGCCAGCAGTTTATCCCACCGCAATGAGCAGTTCTTC	CASSLSHRNEQFF
many	TRBV30	NA	12	TRBJ2-7	TGTGCCTGGCTACGGACCCCCTACGAGCAGTACTTC	CAWLRTPYEQYF
once	TRBV3-1/TRBV3-2	NA	12	TRBJ2-7	TGTGCCAGCAGCCAAGCGGCTTACGAGCAGTACTTC	CASSQAAYEQYF
NA	TRBV29-1	TRBD2	15	TRBJ2-3	TGCAGCGTTGTGGGGGCTAGCGGGCTTCTAATGACACAGTATTTT	CSVVGASGLLMTQYF
NA	TRBV29-1	NA	14	TRBJ2-3	TGCAGCGTCATAGCGGGGAGGGGGCCAGATACGCAGTATTTT	CSVIAGRGPDTQYF
NA	TRBV28	TRBD1	15	TRBJ2-1	TGTGCCAGCTCCCCGCCGGGACAGAACTACAATGAGCAGTTCTTC	CASSPPGQNYNEQFF
NA	TRBV30	NA	11	TRBJ2-1	TGTGCCTGGAGTGTAACAGGGAAGCGGTTCTTC	CAWSVTGKRFF
NA	TRBV2	NA	14	TRBJ1-3	TGTGCCAGCAGTAACGAACTGTCTGGAAACACCATATATTTT	CASSNELSGNTIYF
NA	TRBV5-1	TRBD2	16	TRBJ2-1	TGCGCCAGCAGCTTGTTTGGTCAGCGGGGGAACAATGAGCAGTTCTTC	CASSLFGQRGNNEQFF
NA	TRBV7-9	NA	16	TRBJ1-4	TGTGCCAGCAGCTGGCCGAGTGACCACGGCAATGAAAAACTGTTTTTT	CASSWPSDHGNEKLFF